This T cell receptor beta chain was identified in a study of blood T cell repertoires in COVID-19. This clone appeared a few times. Per the germline V gene, CDR1 is MRHNA and CDR2 is SNTAGT. Trimming at V came to 3 bases and at J to 2 bases, leaving 3 bases not matched to a gene. CDR3 length equals 15 residues. Original processing methods: Estimates of nucleated cell counts were drawn from the amplification of reference gene primers. Assay: immunoSEQ multiplex PCR; the TCRdb copy retains only in-frame clones and omits some. D and trimming were read from the DNA, whereas the V and J calls and clone size are those reported in that table. The repertoire holds about 140,000 clones, with approximately 88% as singletons.

The clonotype comes from a man aged 65 to 79 with acute or convalescent COVID-19. The sequencing sample was made of peripheral blood. The gene calls are TRBV6-4 and TRBJ2-5, with 10 bases matching TRBD2. CDR3 region: CASSETSGEQETQYF. CDR3 bases: TGTGCCAGCAGTGAAACTAGCGGGGAACAAGAGACCCAGTACTTC.